A selection of T cell receptor beta chains follows, all from one sample in a study of blood T cell repertoires in COVID-19. Repertoires were generated with immunoSEQ multiplex PCR, while TCRdb's copy carries only in-frame clones and drops some. The top ten hold 4% to 6% of the sample, which has approximately 240,000 clones, approximately 86% seen once. The sequencing sample was made of peripheral blood. The receptor source for this set is a woman aged 80 or over with active or convalescent COVID-19. The CDR3 runs from the conserved cysteine through the conserved F or W. Each record gives: clone size, D gene, J gene, V gene, CDR3 DNA, CDR3 protein. The D gene is left open where the match is weak. Not all rows give a size; the values are once, few, many and, for expanded clones, a class.

clone size: -
D gene: TRBD1
J gene: TRBJ1-5
V gene: TRBV5-1
CDR3 DNA: TGCGCCAGCAGCACCGGGACAGGAGAAAATCAGCCCCAGCATTTT
CDR3 protein: CASSTGTGENQPQHF

clone size: -
D gene: -
J gene: TRBJ1-6
V gene: TRBV11-2
CDR3 DNA: TGTGCCAGCAGCGGGACATTGTCACCCCTCCACTTT
CDR3 protein: CASSGTLSPLHF

clone size: -
D gene: TRBD2
J gene: TRBJ2-1
V gene: TRBV7-7
CDR3 DNA: TGTGCTAGCAGCTTAGGTAGCGGGAGTAACGATGAGCAGTTCTTC
CDR3 protein: CASSLGSGSNDEQFF

clone size: -
D gene: -
J gene: TRBJ2-1
V gene: TRBV5-1
CDR3 DNA: TGCGCCAGCAGCTTGGGCCAGGGATCCTACAATGAGCAGTTCTTC
CDR3 protein: CASSLGQGSYNEQFF

clone size: -
D gene: -
J gene: TRBJ2-2
V gene: TRBV9
CDR3 DNA: TGTGCCAGCAGCCCGCGGGGAGTAAACACCGGGGAGCTGTTTTTT
CDR3 protein: CASSPRGVNTGELFF

clone size: -
D gene: TRBD2
J gene: TRBJ2-1
V gene: TRBV3-1/TRBV3-2
CDR3 DNA: TGTGCCAGCAGTGATACTAGCGTTTTCAATGAGCAGTTCTTC
CDR3 protein: CASSDTSVFNEQFF

clone size: -
D gene: -
J gene: TRBJ1-1
V gene: TRBV5-4
CDR3 DNA: TGTGCCAGCAGCTTCACTACCGGGACTGAAGCTTTCTTT
CDR3 protein: CASSFTTGTEAFF

clone size: -
D gene: TRBD2
J gene: TRBJ2-1
V gene: TRBV5-1
CDR3 DNA: TGCGCCAGCAGCTTATCTAGCGGGAGGGGGTACAATGAGCAGTTCTTC
CDR3 protein: CASSLSSGRGYNEQFF

clone size: few
D gene: TRBD1
J gene: TRBJ1-1
V gene: TRBV28
CDR3 DNA: TGTGCCAGCACCGGGCCCATGACAGGGGAAGCTTTCTTT
CDR3 protein: CASTGPMTGEAFF

clone size: -
D gene: -
J gene: TRBJ1-1
V gene: TRBV3-1/TRBV3-2
CDR3 DNA: TGTGCCAGCAGCCACAGGGCGGACACTGAAGCTTTCTTT
CDR3 protein: CASSHRADTEAFF

clone size: -
D gene: -
J gene: TRBJ2-7
V gene: TRBV25-1
CDR3 DNA: TGTGCCAGCAGTGAGGGGGGAATGGGGGAGCAGTACTTC
CDR3 protein: CASSEGGMGEQYF

clone size: -
D gene: TRBD1
J gene: TRBJ1-6
V gene: TRBV5-1
CDR3 DNA: TGCGCCAGCAGCGGGGGACAGGGCGTGCAATCACCCCTCCACTTT
CDR3 protein: CASSGGQGVQSPLHF

clone size: -
D gene: -
J gene: TRBJ1-2
V gene: TRBV30
CDR3 DNA: TGTGCCTCAACGGGGTTGGGGGGATACTATGGCTACACCTTC
CDR3 protein: CASTGLGGYYGYTF

clone size: -
D gene: TRBD1
J gene: TRBJ1-1
V gene: TRBV7-9
CDR3 DNA: TGTGCCAGCAGCTTATCTCCAGGGGGTATGGATATGAACACTGAAGCTTTCTTT
CDR3 protein: CASSLSPGGMDMNTEAFF

clone size: -
D gene: TRBD1
J gene: TRBJ2-3
V gene: TRBV10-3
CDR3 DNA: TGTGCCATCAGTACAGGGGTAATCACAGATACGCAGTATTTT
CDR3 protein: CAISTGVITDTQYF

clone size: -
D gene: -
J gene: TRBJ1-2
V gene: TRBV5-1
CDR3 DNA: TGCGCCAGCAGCCCTGGGACTGAATATGACTACACCTTC
CDR3 protein: CASSPGTEYDYTF